The 19 T cell receptor beta chains below all came from one sample that was sequenced in a study of tumor-infiltrating lymphocytes in primary liver carcinoma. The study co-extracted DNA and RNA from about 19-30 mg of unsorted bulk tissue. The template, roughly 550 ng total RNA, yielded TCR beta cDNA made with a constant-region primer. Three nested multiplex PCR rounds, a slightly modified ARM-PCR method, built the TCR beta libraries. In the first two PCR rounds, TRBV1-TRBV30 forward primers were paired with a C-beta reverse primer, and each round lasted approximately 9 cycles. TCRdb ran MiXCR on the multiplex PCR reads and lists one entry per CDR3 protein. In the table there are about 32,000 distinct CDR3 sequences, less than 80% of which are singletons. The sample consisted of liver tumor tissue from sampling region 5. The subset was: tumor region T5, tumor centre. Every receptor here comes from a man between 35 and 55 years old with primary liver carcinoma and hepatitis B virus infection.

For this clonotype: A much larger clone differs from this one at a single base, so this may be a read error. V and J are TRBV20-1 and TRBJ2-3, with D perhaps TRBD2 (6 bases). There are 13 residues in the CDR3. V was cut by 5 bases and J by 2 bases, with 11 bases left in between. The germline CDR1 and CDR2 sequences are DFQATT and SNEGSKA (reference sequence). CDR3 bases: TGCAGTGCTGATGGCGGGATCACAGATACGCAGTATTTT. It encodes CSADGGITDTQYF.

Worth noting for this clonotype: The junction differs from germline at one of its ends, possibly a read error. The CDR3, as DNA: TGCGCCAGCAGTTACGCGTGGCTAAGCACAGATACGCAGTATTTT. This codes for CASSYAWLSTDTQYF. The chain carries TRBV6-5 and TRBJ2-3; the D is unclear. The CDR3 totals 15 residues. Germline values: CDR1 MNHEY, CDR2 SVGAGI.

To note about this clonotype: Germline and junction disagree at one end, which may indicate a read error. The chain employs TRBV6-1 and TRBJ2-1, with TRBD2 as a possible D gene (7 bases). This CDR3 has 14 residues. Looked up from germline, CDR1 is MNHNS and CDR2 is SASEGT. The CDR3 loop reads CVSRRGGLIQEQFF. The DNA of the CDR3 is TGTGTCAGCAGGAGGGGGGGTTTAATACAGGAGCAGTTCTTC.

This clonotype was seen just once. Compared with germline, one end of the junction differs, possibly owing to a read error. The chain links TRBV7-8 to TRBJ2-5, with D possibly matching TRBD2 (6 bases). This CDR3 region has 14 residues. Germline V lookup: CDR1 SGHVS, CDR2 FQNEAQ. The CDR3 DNA reads as TGTGCCGGCAGACCCGGGGGTGGGCAAGAGACCCGGTACTTC. It codes for CAGRPGGGQETRYF.

Remarks on this clonotype: The junction departs from germline at one end; a sequencing error may be responsible. The V gene is TRBV11-2, the J gene TRBJ2-3; 11 bases are shared with TRBD2. Germline values: CDR1 SGHAT, CDR2 FQNNGV. The CDR3 has 15 residues. CDR3 DNA sequence: TGTGTTAGCAGCACCGGGACTAGCGGCACAGTTACGCAGTATTTT. Its protein product is CVSSTGTSGTVTQYF.

Turning to this clonotype: One end of the junction fails to match germline, which may point to a read error. The chain employs TRBV11-2 and TRBJ2-1; either TRBD1 or TRBD2 may fit D (5 bases each). Germline V gene lookup returns CDR1 SGHAT and CDR2 FQNNGV. The CDR3 contains 19 residues. The chain's CDR3 is CASSLDGRFTGTLCNEQFF. For the CDR3, the DNA is TGTGCCAGCAGCTTAGATGGGCGATTCACCGGGACCCTTTGCAATGAGCAGTTTTTC.

Concerning this clonotype itself: Compared with germline, one end of the junction differs, possibly owing to a read error. V gene TRBV6-2 or TRBV6-3 combines with J gene TRBJ2-5, with TRBD2 identical over 12 bases. CDR3 size: 15 residues. CDR1 is MNHEY and CDR2 is SVGEGT in the germline V gene. In DNA, the CDR3 is TGTCAGAGTGCGACTAGCGGGAGCCTTGGAGAGACTCAGTACTTC. The encoded protein is CQSATSGSLGETQYF.

This clonotype was found many times. The chain uses TRBV28 and TRBJ2-7; 8 bases match TRBD1. Germline CDR1 reads MDHEN; CDR2 reads SYDVKM. V was clipped by 3 bases and J by 2 bases; unmatched bases: 6. The CDR3 runs 15 residues. CDR3 sequence reads: CASSFGQGPAYEQYF. CDR3 DNA sequence: TGTGCCAGCAGTTTCGGACAGGGACCGGCCTACGAGCAGTACTTC.

Concerning this clonotype itself: The junction departs from germline at one end; a sequencing error may be responsible. The chain joins TRBV10-3 to TRBJ2-3; 14 bases line up with TRBD2. The CDR3 sequence is 15 residues long. Germline assignment: CDR1 ENHRY and CDR2 SYGVKD. The CDR3 region is CGISGTSGSAYTQYF. The CDR3 nucleotides read TGTGGCATCAGCGGGACTAGCGGGAGTGCGTATACGCAGTATTTT.

In the case of this clonotype: Possible read error: a much larger clone is one base away. The chain uses TRBV7-9 and TRBJ2-3; TRBD2 might be the D (5 bases). The CDR3 has 16 residues. The germline V gene has CDR1 SEHNR and CDR2 FQNEAQ (reference sequence). V was cut by 1 base and J by 6 bases, with 17 bases left in between. The CDR3 region has the DNA TGTGCCAGCAGCTTAGTGAGGGCCCTTGGGATGGATACGCAGTATTTT. Translated, it gives CASSLVRALGMDTQYF.

The rearrangement joins TRBV5-1 to TRBJ2-3, with a possible D match to TRBD1 (5 bases). Germline CDR1 and CDR2: SGHRS and YFSETQ. Between the trimmed V and J ends, which lost 5 bases and 5 bases, there was a span of 12 bases. This CDR3 is 13 amino acids long. The CDR3 nucleotides read TGCGCCAGCAGAGACGCAGGGTTAGATACGCAGTATTTT. Protein sequence: CASRDAGLDTQYF. Variable domain in full (rest from reference TRBV5-1 and TRBJ2-3): KAGVTQTPRYLIKTRGQQVTLSCSPISGHRSVSWYQQTPGQGLQFLFEYFSETQRNKGNFPGRFSGRQFSNSRSEMNVSTLELGDSALYLCASRDAGLDTQYFGPGTRLTVL.

This clonotype was counted at least ten times. V usage is TRBV30 and J usage is TRBJ2-7; the D is unclear. V was cut by 7 bases and J by 6 bases, with 13 bases left in between. This CDR3 region has 11 residues. The V gene's germline CDR1 is GTSNPN and CDR2 SVGIG (reference sequence). The CDR3 DNA reads TGTGCCTCCGATACGGGTGGCGAGCAGTACTTC. Residues: CASDTGGEQYF.

As regards this clonotype: Lacking the conserved final phenylalanine or tryptophan, this CDR3 likely reflects a read error. The chain combines TRBV10-3 with TRBJ1-1, with 8 bases lining up with TRBD1. CDR3 length: 14 amino acids. Germline lookup yields CDR1 ENHRY and CDR2 SYGVKD. Trimming took 7 bases from V and 7 from J; bases not matched to a gene: 11. CDR3 in DNA: TGTGCCATCACCAGCGGACAGGGCTTGTTTGAAGCTTTCTCT. Translated: CAITSGQGLFEAFS.

On this clonotype itself: A read error may explain this, as a much larger clone is one base away. The chain recombines TRBV2 with TRBJ1-4; no clear D gene. The CDR3 runs 15 residues. The V and J ends lost 4 bases and 4 bases respectively, with 13 bases between them. The germline gives CDR1 SNHLY, CDR2 FYNNEI. CDR3 loop: CASSAQWANNEKLFF. The CDR3, as DNA: TGTGCCAGCAGTGCACAGTGGGCAAATAATGAAAAACTGTTTTTT.

Points on this clonotype: Germline is not matched at one junction end, which may reflect a read error. The chain recombines TRBV4-3 with TRBJ2-3; 9 bases are a match to TRBD2. This CDR3 contains 18 residues. Germline assignment: CDR1 LGHNA and CDR2 YSLEER. CDR3 sequence: CASSQHPLGGTSTDTPYF. In nucleotides, the CDR3 is TGTGCCAGCAGCCAGCACCCCCTTGGCGGGACTAGCACAGATACGCCGTATTTT.

Points on this clonotype: At one of its ends the junction is not consistent with the germline gene, which may arise from a read error. The chain links TRBV5-4 to TRBJ2-3; D unresolved. CDR3 length: 13 residues. CDR1 and CDR2 from the germline V gene are SGHNT and YYREEE (reference sequence). The CDR3 region has the DNA TGTGCTAGCAGCTTGGCTGAGGAAGATACGCAGTATTTT. This codes for CASSLAEEDTQYF.

As regards this clonotype: No conserved phenylalanine or tryptophan is present at the end of the CDR3, so a read error is the likely explanation. The chain links TRBV6-5 to TRBJ2-7, with unresolved D. The CDR3 is 14 residues long. Germline CDR1 is MNHEY and CDR2 is SVGAGI. The V gene lost 4 bases and the J gene lost 5 bases, with 15 bases spanning the gap. The CDR3 DNA reads TGTGCCAGCAGTTTTACCGTGACTGGCGACGAGCAGTACTCC. Its protein product is CASSFTVTGDEQYS.

Note on this clonotype: One junction end disagrees with the germline gene, perhaps due to a read error. The rearrangement uses TRBV5-1 and TRBJ2-2; D may be TRBD2 (5 bases). The CDR3 totals 16 residues. Germline V CDR1 and CDR2: SGHRS, YFSETQ. CDR3 in amino acids: CASSVGQSGSTGELVF. As DNA, the CDR3 is TGCGCCAGCAGTGTCGGCCAGAGTGGTAGCACCGGGGAGCTGGTTTTT.

The count of this clonotype is one. Its ends do not fully match the called genes, so a read error is possible. The chain recombines TRBV6-6 with TRBJ2-2; 9 nucleotides agree with TRBD2. This CDR3 has 18 residues. CDR1 is MNHNY, CDR2 SVGAGI, per germline (reference sequence). CDR3 coding DNA: TGTGTCAGCAGTTACTCGATTTCTGGACTAGCGAACACCGTGGAGCTGTTTTTT. It codes for CVSSYSISGLANTVELFF.